Listed below are T cell receptor beta chains from one sample, sequenced in a study of CD8 T cells in Susac syndrome. TCRdb re-called the immunoSEQ multiplex PCR reads with MiXCR, one entry per CDR3 protein. The sample has around 270,000 distinct CDR3 sequences; 65% to 90% are singletons. The specimen sequenced was CD8+ T cells from PBMCs. The receptors derive from a human donor with multiple sclerosis. The CDR3 runs from the conserved cysteine through the conserved F or W.

j_call: TRBJ1-2
v_call: TRBV6-1
cdr3_aa: CASTAVAVDYGYTF

j_call: TRBJ2-1
v_call: TRBV19
cdr3_aa: CASSIGQGSYNEQFF

j_call: TRBJ2-7
v_call: TRBV7-9
cdr3_aa: CASSLARLSPYEQYF

j_call: TRBJ2-1
v_call: TRBV27
cdr3_aa: CASTRTGEGQTEQFF

j_call: TRBJ2-7
v_call: TRBV27
cdr3_aa: CASGKLAGAIYEQYF

j_call: TRBJ2-5
v_call: TRBV4-1
cdr3_aa: CASSQDGGEQETQYF

j_call: TRBJ2-2
v_call: TRBV4-3
cdr3_aa: CASSPLWTGGISGELFF

j_call: TRBJ2-1
v_call: TRBV7-2
cdr3_aa: CASSLRLAGISYNEQFF

j_call: TRBJ1-4
v_call: TRBV6-5
cdr3_aa: CASSYSGTGDLPSTNEKLFF

j_call: TRBJ2-2
v_call: TRBV6-5
cdr3_aa: CASIAGSGTGELFF

j_call: TRBJ1-3
v_call: TRBV7-9
cdr3_aa: CASSPSGLLGGNTIYF

j_call: TRBJ2-7
v_call: TRBV11-2
cdr3_aa: CASSFGARGHYEQYF

j_call: TRBJ2-7
v_call: TRBV11-3
cdr3_aa: CASSPWTGDYEQYF

j_call: TRBJ2-1
v_call: TRBV25-1
cdr3_aa: CASSLTGSHTHSYNEQFF

j_call: TRBJ2-3
v_call: TRBV19
cdr3_aa: CASSIAPQGEDGDTQYF

j_call: TRBJ2-7
v_call: TRBV2
cdr3_aa: CASILEGTSGSIYEQYF

j_call: TRBJ2-7
v_call: TRBV6-5
cdr3_aa: CASSPVAGERYEQYF

j_call: TRBJ2-5
v_call: TRBV5-1
cdr3_aa: CASSLVGRKETQYF

j_call: TRBJ2-7
v_call: TRBV5-5
cdr3_aa: CASSWTTSYEQYF

j_call: TRBJ2-3
v_call: TRBV27
cdr3_aa: CASRRVFGTDTQYF

j_call: TRBJ2-1
v_call: TRBV19
cdr3_aa: CASSGGLAGVFF

j_call: TRBJ2-1
v_call: TRBV24-1
cdr3_aa: CATAGFYNEQFF

j_call: TRBJ2-5
v_call: TRBV28
cdr3_aa: CASSFPGRGPGTQYF

j_call: TRBJ2-5
v_call: TRBV12-3/TRBV12-4
cdr3_aa: CASSLVAGTETQYF

j_call: TRBJ1-1
v_call: TRBV5-1
cdr3_aa: CASSWTGSNTEAFF

j_call: TRBJ2-1
v_call: TRBV6-6
cdr3_aa: CASSYSWTKKRSEQFF

j_call: TRBJ1-2
v_call: TRBV11-2
cdr3_aa: CASSVDRNYGYTF

j_call: TRBJ2-1
v_call: TRBV30
cdr3_aa: CAWSVGYGYGSYNEQFF

j_call: TRBJ2-7
v_call: TRBV6-1
cdr3_aa: CASSDDNTWGEQYF

j_call: TRBJ1-5
v_call: TRBV27
cdr3_aa: CASSLALNSNQPQHF

j_call: TRBJ2-4
v_call: TRBV2
cdr3_aa: CASSPGQLTLAKNIQYF

j_call: TRBJ2-1
v_call: TRBV4-3
cdr3_aa: CASSLGTGRYEQFF

j_call: TRBJ1-5
v_call: TRBV19
cdr3_aa: CASSAVRANQPQHF

j_call: TRBJ1-5
v_call: TRBV6-1
cdr3_aa: CASSEIIRWNQPQHF

j_call: TRBJ1-1
v_call: TRBV7-9
cdr3_aa: CASSLVWGEDTEAFF

j_call: TRBJ2-2
v_call: TRBV20-1
cdr3_aa: CSASVLAGVYTGELFF

j_call: TRBJ1-1
v_call: TRBV28
cdr3_aa: CASTTRWGATEAFF

j_call: TRBJ1-1
v_call: TRBV25-1
cdr3_aa: CASSESAVRWDTEAFF

j_call: TRBJ2-3
v_call: TRBV27
cdr3_aa: CASSFRGSTDTQYF

j_call: TRBJ2-7
v_call: TRBV29-1
cdr3_aa: CSVEAIQGSTSYEQYF

j_call: TRBJ1-5
v_call: TRBV28
cdr3_aa: CASRPTSGGSGNQPQHF

j_call: TRBJ2-7
v_call: TRBV5-4
cdr3_aa: CASSARPGAYEQYF

j_call: TRBJ2-2
v_call: TRBV19
cdr3_aa: CASSGRERAQDTGELFF

j_call: TRBJ2-1
v_call: TRBV10-3
cdr3_aa: CAISEGTSKYNEQFF

j_call: TRBJ2-1
v_call: TRBV4-3
cdr3_aa: CASSQEFGREFRNEQFF

j_call: TRBJ2-1
v_call: TRBV20-1
cdr3_aa: CSARSPDFYNEQFF

j_call: TRBJ1-1
v_call: TRBV4-1
cdr3_aa: CASSPWVGTGSTEAFF

j_call: TRBJ2-1
v_call: TRBV7-2
cdr3_aa: CASSRLAGMGSYNEQFF

j_call: TRBJ2-1
v_call: TRBV7-9
cdr3_aa: CASSSGGDRYNEQFF

j_call: TRBJ2-2
v_call: TRBV28
cdr3_aa: CAGSFSTSGTGELFF

j_call: TRBJ1-1
v_call: TRBV4-1
cdr3_aa: CASSQDSKGYTEAFF

j_call: TRBJ2-2
v_call: TRBV6-2/TRBV6-3
cdr3_aa: CASSYSSWGLGRELFF

j_call: TRBJ2-7
v_call: TRBV5-1
cdr3_aa: CASSSNPGASGRAWYEQYF

j_call: TRBJ2-1
v_call: TRBV3-1
cdr3_aa: CASSPPGEWNEQFF